The rows below give T cell receptor beta chains drawn from one sample of a study of cytomegalovirus exposure and HLA in healthy donors. TCRdb's copy holds only in-frame clones and misses some; the assay was immunoSEQ multiplex PCR. This table has about 130,000 clones, roughly 8.3% appearing once. The specimen was PBMCs. The receptors here all came from a man aged 40-50 years in good health and CMV-seronegative. CDR3s include the opening cysteine and the closing phenylalanine or tryptophan. D genes are given only for firm matches. Size is omitted from some rows. Given values are once, few, many or a class for expanded clones.

>TRBD1|15|few|TRBJ1-6|TRBV5-6
TGTGCCAGCAGCTTAGAAGACAGGGGGCGATTGGCCCTCCACTTT
CASSLEDRGRLALHF
>TRBD1|15|.|TRBJ1-5|TRBV7-2
TGTGCCAGCAGCCTCCGGACAGGGGACAATCAGCCCCAGCATTTT
CASSLRTGDNQPQHF
>TRBD1|13|.|TRBJ2-7|TRBV5-6
TGTGCCAGCAGGAGGACAGGGTCCTACGAGCAGTACTTC
CASRRTGSYEQYF
>TRBD1|14|few|TRBJ2-7|TRBV19
TGTGCCAGTAGGGGGAGGGGACAGGGCCACGAGCAGTACTTC
CASRGRGQGHEQYF
>TRBD2|16|few|TRBJ2-5|TRBV10-2
TGCGCCAGCAGTGACGGTACTAGCGGTACCCAAGAGACCCAGTACTTC
CASSDGTSGTQETQYF
>TRBD1|14|.|TRBJ2-7|TRBV7-2
TGTGCCAGCAGCTCCCGGGACAGCCGGGGCGAGCAGTACTTC
CASSSRDSRGEQYF
>.|14|.|TRBJ2-1|TRBV9
TGTGCCAGCAGCCCGGGACTCAATAACAATGAGCAGTTCTTC
CASSPGLNNNEQFF
>TRBD2|17|.|TRBJ2-1|TRBV7-9
TGTGCCAGCAGCAACCCGGGACTAGCGGCGACTATCAATGAGCAGTTCTTC
CASSNPGLAATINEQFF
>TRBD1|14|few|TRBJ1-1|TRBV18
TGTGCCAGCTCACCACAGCAGGGGGAGACTGAAGCTTTCTTT
CASSPQQGETEAFF
>.|13|.|TRBJ2-7|TRBV11-2
TGTGCCAGCAGCGACAACATTTACTACGAGCAGTACTTC
CASSDNIYYEQYF
>TRBD1|12|.|TRBJ1-2|TRBV10-3
TGTGCCATCTCTCCAGGGGGCAATGGCTACACCTTC
CAISPGGNGYTF
>TRBD1|14|few|TRBJ1-2|TRBV5-4
TGTGCCAGCAGCACAGGGGTAGCGAACTATGGCTACACCTTC
CASSTGVANYGYTF
>.|11|.|TRBJ1-2|TRBV19
TGTGCCAAACCTCGGGGTGACGGCTACACCTTC
CAKPRGDGYTF
>TRBD1|14|few|TRBJ1-5|TRBV6-1
TGTGCCAGCATCCGAGGGGACAGGGGACAGCCCCAGCATTTT
CASIRGDRGQPQHF
>TRBD1|12|few|TRBJ1-1|TRBV19
TGTGCCAGCAGACAGGGGGACACTGAAGCTTTCTTT
CASRQGDTEAFF
>.|14|.|TRBJ2-7|TRBV5-6
TGTGCCAGCAGCACGGGCCCACCGGGGTACGAGCAGTACTTC
CASSTGPPGYEQYF
>.|14|.|TRBJ1-6|TRBV7-9
TGTGCCAGCAGCCAAGGACAGATAGATTCACCCCTCCACTTT
CASSQGQIDSPLHF
>TRBD1|15|.|TRBJ1-5|TRBV23-1
TGCGCCAGCAGTCATATGAGGGGGCGCAATCAGCCCCAGCATTTT
CASSHMRGRNQPQHF
>TRBD2|16|.|TRBJ2-3|TRBV4-1
TGCGCCAGCAGCCGCCCAAGCGGGGGGGGTACAGATACGCAGTATTTT
CASSRPSGGGTDTQYF
>TRBD2|14|few|TRBJ2-7|TRBV30
TGTGCCCTGGCTCGCGGCGGGGGGTCCGACGAGCAGTACTTC
CALARGGGSDEQYF
>TRBD1|17|few|TRBJ1-6|TRBV9
TGTGCCAGCAGCGTAGCTTCCGGACAGGGCTTACGCTCTGCCCTCCACTTT
CASSVASGQGLRSALHF
>TRBD1|16|.|TRBJ1-4|TRBV6-1
TGTGCCAGCAGTGGGCAGACAGGGGTAACTAATGAAAAACTGTTTTTT
CASSGQTGVTNEKLFF
>.|14|.|TRBJ2-7|TRBV4-1
TGCGCCAGCAGCCAAGATGCCCAGGGCTACGAGCAGTACTTC
CASSQDAQGYEQYF
>.|15|few|TRBJ1-1|TRBV5-1
TGCGCCAGCAGCTTAAACCTAGGGAGGAACGCTGAAGCTTTCTTT
CASSLNLGRNAEAFF
>.|13|.|TRBJ2-1|TRBV4-3
TGCGCCAGCAGCCAAGATTGGGGAGGTGAGCAGTTCTTC
CASSQDWGGEQFF
>.|14|few|TRBJ2-7|TRBV28
TGTGCCAGCAGTTTCAGCATGGCGGGTTACGAGCAGTACTTC
CASSFSMAGYEQYF
>.|14|.|TRBJ2-1|TRBV9
TGTGCCAGCAGCGCGCGGGGGCTCGGGGATGAGCAGTTCTTC
CASSARGLGDEQFF
>TRBD1|16|.|TRBJ2-2|TRBV6-5
TGTGCCAGCAGTTACGGGACAGGGTTCGTTACCGGGGAGCTGTTTTTT
CASSYGTGFVTGELFF
>TRBD1|13|few|TRBJ1-2|TRBV7-2
TGTGCCAGCAGCTTAGGCAGGGGGTATGGCTACACCTTC
CASSLGRGYGYTF
>TRBD1|16|few|TRBJ1-4|TRBV10-1
TGCGCCAGGGGGGGACAGGGGGTTTTAGGGAATGAAAAACTGTTTTTT
CARGGQGVLGNEKLFF
>TRBD1|14|few|TRBJ1-6|TRBV25-1
TGTGCCAGCCGACAGACAGGGTTCGATTCCCCCCTCCACTTT
CASRQTGFDSPLHF